The 13 T cell receptor beta chains listed next were all sequenced from one sample in a study of Graves' ophthalmopathy and Graves' hyperthyroidism. Amplification of TCR beta CDR3 regions used RNA transcripts. Second-round multiplex PCR came after a first-round RT-PCR that employed HTBI primers. TCRdb reprocessed the multiplex PCR reads with MiXCR, giving one entry per CDR3 protein. The table records approximately 700,000 distinct CDR3 sequences, about two fifths of them present only once. The material sequenced was peripheral blood. Every receptor here comes from an adult man with Graves' ophthalmopathy.

The sample holds many counts of this clonotype. The chain carries TRBV5-1 and TRBJ2-2; the D gene is possibly TRBD1 (6 bases). The CDR3 consists of 16 residues. The ends were cut back, 3 bases at V and 4 bases at J, with 16 bases in the middle. Per germline, CDR1 SGHRS and CDR2 YFSETQ. In DNA, the CDR3 is TGCGCCAGCAGCTCGGGACACTCGGTCGGCACCGGGGAGCTGTTTTTT. It specifies CASSSGHSVGTGELFF.

V is TRBV6-1 and J is TRBJ1-1, with D unresolved. This CDR3 is 11 amino acids long. Germline V gene data show CDR1 as MNHNS and CDR2 as SASEGT. Trimming removed 8 bases from V and 5 bases from J, with 9 bases in between. CDR3 sequence (DNA): TGTGCCAGCGGCGGGTCGACTGAAGCTTTCTTT. It yields the protein CASGGSTEAFF.

A remark on this clonotype: Compared with germline, one end of the junction differs, possibly owing to a read error. V gene TRBV4-1 combines with J gene TRBJ2-5; 7 bases map to TRBD1. Germline V lookup: CDR1 MGHRA, CDR2 YSYEKL. The CDR3 extends over 14 amino acids. Written as DNA, the CDR3 is TGTGCCAGCAGCCGGCCCACAGGGGTAGAGACCCAGTACTTC. The encoded protein is CASSRPTGVETQYF.

The V gene is TRBV20-1, the J gene TRBJ1-4; D is perhaps TRBD1 (6 bases). Germline-derived CDR1 and CDR2 are DFQATT and SNEGSKA (reference sequence). Trimming took off 6 bases at V and 4 bases at J, with 21 bases between the two ends. The CDR3 sequence is 16 residues long. The CDR3 loop is CSAALQGSFGNEKLFF. The CDR3 coding sequence is TGCAGTGCCGCCCTACAGGGTTCCTTTGGTAATGAAAAACTGTTTTTT.

A word on this clonotype: A much larger clonotype is one base distant, so this may be a read error. The rearrangement joins TRBV5-4 to TRBJ1-3; D uncertain. Germline V gene sequence: CDR1 SGHNT, CDR2 YYREEE (reference sequence). The CDR3 has 14 amino acids. V was pared by 4 bases and J by 0 bases, with 8 bases between. DNA for the CDR3: TGTGCCAGCAGCGCGATACCCTCTGGAAACACCATATATTTT. The encoded protein is CASSAIPSGNTIYF.

This clonotype appeared many times. The chain combines TRBV7-9 with TRBJ2-2; the D gene is possibly TRBD2 (5 bases). The CDR3 extends over 17 amino acids. Trimming left V 0 bases short and J 0 bases short, with 11 bases between. Germline V gene sequence: CDR1 SEHNR, CDR2 FQNEAQ (reference sequence). The CDR3 DNA reads TGTGCCAGCAGCTTAGCGCCGTGGACTTCGAACACCGGGGAGCTGTTTTTT. Translation gives CASSLAPWTSNTGELFF.

The sample holds many counts of this clonotype. This chain joins TRBV7-2 and TRBJ2-7, with 10 bases lining up with TRBD1. The junction had 5 bases not matched to a gene; V was cut back by 6 bases and J by 3 bases. This CDR3 is 14 amino acids long. Germline CDR1 and CDR2: SGHTA and FQGNSA. The CDR3 loop is CASRPGQGHYEQYF. DNA of the CDR3: TGTGCCAGCAGGCCGGGACAGGGGCACTACGAGCAGTACTTC. Full variable domain (rest looked up from reference TRBV7-2 and TRBJ2-7): GAGVSQSPSNKVTEKGKDVELRCDPISGHTALYWYRQSLGQGLEFLIYFQGNSAPDKSGLPSDRFSAERTGGSVSTLTIQRTQQEDSAVYLCASRPGQGHYEQYFGPGTRLTVT.

This clonotype appeared many times. The J gene is TRBJ2-7, the V gene TRBV5-1; the D is unclear. Trimming removed 4 bases at V and 1 base at J, with 12 bases between. This CDR3 is built from 14 residues. Germline CDR1 is SGHRS and CDR2 is YFSETQ. In DNA form, the CDR3 reads TGCGCCAGCAGCCTCGGATTTTCTTCCTACGAGCAGTACTTC. Residues: CASSLGFSSYEQYF.

This clonotype showed up many times. This chain joins TRBV7-9 and TRBJ1-2; 11 positions agree with TRBD1. Trimming removed 4 bases from V and 1 base from J; junction bases left unmatched: 5. Looked up from germline, CDR1 is SEHNR and CDR2 is FQNEAQ (reference sequence). CDR3 length equals 16 residues. CDR3 coding DNA: TGTGCCAGCAGCTCGGACAGGGGGCCGGTTAACTATGGCTACACCTTC. It specifies CASSSDRGPVNYGYTF.

This clonotype was seen only a few times. This sequence joins TRBV13 and TRBJ2-7, with 8 positions matching TRBD1. V was pared by 3 bases and J by 5 bases, with 12 bases of the junction left unmatched. Germline CDR1 reads PRHDT; CDR2 reads FYEKMQ (reference sequence). CDR3 size: 16 residues. The CDR3: CASSFSVTGAIHEQYF. In DNA, the CDR3 is TGTGCCAGCAGCTTTTCCGTGACAGGGGCGATACACGAGCAGTACTTC.

A few counts support this clonotype. The rearrangement uses TRBV25-1 and TRBJ2-7; D not resolved. The CDR3 runs 16 residues. Germline V gene lookup returns CDR1 MGHDK and CDR2 SYGVNS. V dropped 6 bases and J dropped 0 bases, with 18 bases sitting between them. Here the CDR3 DNA reads TGTGCCAGCAGCCAATCCCTCCACGTGAGCTCCTACGAGCAGTACTTC. Encoded protein: CASSQSLHVSSYEQYF.

This clonotype has more than one count but fewer than ten. The rearrangement joins TRBV20-1 to TRBJ2-7; D unclear. V was trimmed by 3 bases and J by 0 bases, leaving 15 bases between them. The CDR3 has 15 residues. CDR1 is DFQATT and CDR2 is SNEGSKA in the germline V gene (reference sequence). CDR3 sequence (DNA): TGCAGTGCTAGGGACCCATACGCTAGCTCCTACGAGCAGTACTTC. Amino acid sequence: CSARDPYASSYEQYF.

This clonotype appeared many times. The chain joins TRBV20-1 to TRBJ1-4; maybe TRBD1 (5 bases). The CDR3 sequence is 13 residues long. V was trimmed by 2 bases and J by 4 bases, leaving 8 bases between them. Germline V gene sequence: CDR1 DFQATT, CDR2 SNEGSKA (reference sequence). This chain's CDR3 is CSARSGFNEKLFF. In DNA form, the CDR3 reads TGCAGTGCTAGATCAGGGTTTAATGAAAAACTGTTTTTT.